What follows are 17 T cell receptor beta chains derived from one specimen sequenced in a study of vaccination and CD4 T cells after COVID-19. The treatment: approximately nine-day PBMC culture with coronavirus spike peptide pools or control peptides (ViraFEST assay). The antigens of these receptors remain unknown. The Oncomine TCR Beta short-read assay sequenced DNA from cultured CD4+ T cells. TCRdb analysed the PCR reads with MiXCR anew, one entry per CDR3 protein. The repertoire consists of 3,000 or so distinct CDR3 sequences, with about 20% occurring once and the leading ten covering 35% to 55%. Sequencing was done on a sample of CD4+ T cells from blood, cultured in vitro. Receptor source: a human donor who had recovered from COVID-19.

This clonotype was seen a handful of times. The chain joins TRBV10-3 to TRBJ1-2; D remains unclear. The CDR3 sequence is 14 residues long. V lost 8 bases to trimming and J lost 4 bases, with 17 bases between them. The germline V gene encodes CDR1 ENHRY and CDR2 SYGVKD. As DNA, the CDR3 is TGTGCCATCCCCACCGGAACAGTCGGCTATGGCTACACCTTC. It translates to CAIPTGTVGYGYTF.

V and J are TRBV30 and TRBJ2-3, with 10 bases lining up with TRBD2. CDR1 is GTSNPN and CDR2 is SVGIG in the germline V gene (reference sequence). The V gene end was trimmed by 3 bases and the J gene end by 0 bases; junction bases not matched to a gene: 0. This CDR3 is built from 14 residues. CDR3 DNA: TGTGCCTGGAGACTAGCGGGGAGCACAGATACGCAGTATTTT. It encodes CAWRLAGSTDTQYF.

The rearrangement joins TRBV19 to TRBJ2-1, with TRBD2 identical over 8 bases. The CDR3 spans 18 residues. Germline loops: CDR1 LNHDA, CDR2 SQIVND (reference sequence). With V trimmed by 7 bases and J by 1 base, 15 bases remained unmatched. The CDR3 sequence: CASMTPGLGPQSYNEQFF. CDR3 sequence (DNA): TGTGCCAGTATGACACCGGGACTAGGGCCCCAATCCTACAATGAGCAGTTCTTC.

By share of the sample, this clonotype is medium-sized. The chain has TRBV2 and TRBJ2-1; 10 bases fit TRBD2. The CDR3 spans 17 residues. J lost 4 bases, V lost 5 bases, and 11 bases had no gene match. Germline V gene sequence: CDR1 SNHLY, CDR2 FYNNEI. The chain's CDR3 is CASSPLSGGSLYNEQFF. CDR3 DNA sequence: TGTGCCAGCAGTCCCCTTAGCGGGGGGTCGCTATACAATGAGCAGTTCTTC.

This clonotype ranks as medium-sized. This chain joins TRBV27 and TRBJ1-2; perhaps TRBD1 as D (6 bases). The V and J ends lost 3 bases and 8 bases respectively, with 13 bases between them. Germline-derived CDR1 and CDR2 are MNHEY and SMNVEV (reference sequence). The CDR3 length is 13 residues. The CDR3 DNA sequence: TGTGCCAGCAGTTTGAGGGGGGCGCAGGGCTACACCTTC. Translated, it gives CASSLRGAQGYTF.

The chain carries TRBV18 and TRBJ1-6; D not certain. The V and J ends lost 6 bases and 3 bases respectively, with 12 bases between them. Looked up from germline, CDR1 is KGHSH and CDR2 is LQKENI. This CDR3 spans 15 amino acids. The CDR3 DNA follows: TGTGCCAGCTCCCCAGGAACTAGCTATAATTCACCCCTCCACTTT. Its protein product is CASSPGTSYNSPLHF.

The chain couples TRBV2 to TRBJ2-1; 9 positions match TRBD2. V lost 4 bases, J lost 8 bases, and 9 bases stayed unmatched. CDR3 length: 15 residues. Germline values: CDR1 SNHLY, CDR2 FYNNEI. The CDR3, as DNA: TGTGCCAGCAGTGTAGGCGGGGGGGGGAGCGATGAGCAGTTCTTC. Encoded protein: CASSVGGGGSDEQFF.

CDR3 in DNA: TGCGCCAGCAGCTTGAGTCCTGGGTCAAGCTACGAGCAGTACTTC. Translation: CASSLSPGSSYEQYF. The chain has TRBV5-1 and TRBJ2-7; no reliable D call. The CDR3 is 15 residues long. V gave up 1 base and J gave up 3 bases, with 14 bases separating them. The germline gives CDR1 SGHRS, CDR2 YFSETQ.

This chain connects TRBV12-3 or TRBV12-4 to TRBJ2-1; maybe TRBD2 (5 bases). Trimming cost V 0 bases and J 0 bases, with 9 bases left between them. The CDR3 runs 16 residues. CDR3 coding DNA: TGTGCCAGCAGTTTAGCGCGGAGGAGCTCCTACAATGAGCAGTTCTTC. It specifies CASSLARRSSYNEQFF.

This clonotype is deemed medium-sized (0.01 to 0.1%). The CDR3 nucleotides are TGTGCCAGCATTATCTTCGTTGAGGGACAGAGTAAGCAGCCCCAGCATTTT. This codes for CASIIFVEGQSKQPQHF. The rearrangement links TRBV25-1 to TRBJ1-5, with TRBD1 identical over 7 bases. Trimming took 7 bases from V and 7 from J; bases not matched to a gene: 19. CDR3 length: 17 residues. Germline V gives CDR1 MGHDK, CDR2 SYGVNS.

This clonotype was detected only a few times. The J gene is TRBJ1-1, the V gene TRBV5-1; D perhaps matches TRBD1 (5 bases). The V end lost 0 bases, the J end lost 3 bases, and 6 bases lay between the germline ends. Germline CDR1 SGHRS, CDR2 YFSETQ. The CDR3 consists of 13 residues. CDR3 protein: CASSLVGDTEAFF. The CDR3 coding sequence is TGCGCCAGCAGCTTGGTGGGGGACACTGAAGCTTTCTTT.

This clonotype showed up just once. The chain couples TRBV19 to TRBJ2-7; either TRBD1 or TRBD2 may supply D (5 bases each). From germline, CDR1 is LNHDA and CDR2 SQIVND (reference sequence). The CDR3 is made up of 12 amino acids. Trimming took off 4 bases at V and 3 bases at J, with 7 bases between the two ends. CDR3 sequence (DNA): TGTGCCAGTAGTAGGGACCTCTACGAGCAGTACTTC. Amino acid sequence: CASSRDLYEQYF.

The J gene is TRBJ1-3, the V gene TRBV4-2, with D unresolved. CDR1 and CDR2 (germline): LGHNA, YNFKEQ. V lost 0 bases, J lost 0 bases, and 12 bases lay in between. The CDR3 is 17 residues long. The DNA of the CDR3 is TGTGCCAGCAGCCAAGAACGGTGGAGAGACTCTGGAAACACCATATATTTT. Protein sequence: CASSQERWRDSGNTIYF.

This sequence joins TRBV6-5 and TRBJ2-7; 8 bases are a match to TRBD2. Germline CDR1 reads MNHEY; CDR2 reads SVGAGI. This CDR3 region has 15 residues. V was clipped by 1 base and J by 3 bases; unmatched bases: 5. The CDR3 nucleotides read TGTGCCAGCAGTTACTTTCGCGGGGGGAACTACGAGCAGTACTTC. Protein product: CASSYFRGGNYEQYF.

This clonotype was picked up a small number of times. The chain couples TRBV30 to TRBJ1-6; TRBD1 agrees at 7 bases. The J segment lost 4 bases and the V segment lost 7 bases, leaving 4 bases of the junction unmatched. The CDR3 is made up of 13 amino acids. Germline CDR1 GTSNPN, CDR2 SVGIG (reference sequence). CDR3 residues: CASLTGYNSPLHF. CDR3 sequence (DNA): TGTGCCTCGCTGACAGGGTATAATTCACCCCTCCACTTT.

This chain's CDR3 is CSAREPRETYEQYF. DNA for the CDR3: TGCAGTGCTAGAGAGCCGAGAGAGACATACGAGCAGTACTTC. The chain recombines TRBV20-1 with TRBJ2-7; D is ambiguous. The germline V and J ends were trimmed by 0 bases and 4 bases, with 13 bases remaining between them. Germline assignment: CDR1 DFQATT and CDR2 SNEGSKA (reference sequence). CDR3 length equals 14 residues.

The table lists this clonotype with a few counts. The genes are TRBV20-1 and TRBJ2-1, with 11 positions matching TRBD2. Germline V gene sequence: CDR1 DFQATT, CDR2 SNEGSKA (reference sequence). V gave up 5 bases and J gave up 1 base; unmatched junction bases: 10. The CDR3 spans 17 residues. CDR3 nucleotide sequence: TGCAGTGCTTACCCCGCTAGCGGGGGGACTTCCTACAATGAGCAGTTCTTC. Its translation is CSAYPASGGTSYNEQFF.